This T cell receptor beta chain was identified during a study of T-cell memory formation after mild COVID-19. MiXCR, run by TCRdb on the 5' RACE reads, gives a single entry per CDR3 protein. The sample consists of about 440,000 distinct CDR3 sequences, 15% to 20% of them appearing once. V was cut by 5 bases and J by 2 bases, with 13 bases left in between. The CDR3 length is 15 residues. Germline V gives CDR1 MNHEY, CDR2 SVGAGI. This TCR derives from an adult woman who had mild COVID-19 (a few samples of this study predate the infection). Cell type and time point are not known. The chain links TRBV6-5 to TRBJ2-1; either TRBD1 or TRBD2 may supply D (5 bases each). Sample: PBMCs or a T cell subset sorted from them (not recorded which). In nucleotides, the CDR3 is TGTGCCAGCAGTGCCTACGTGGGACCCTACAATGAGCAGTTCTTC. This translates into CASSAYVGPYNEQFF.